Included here is one T cell receptor (beta chain) sequence, with context. The antigen is not known. The data derive from a study of Tregs in tolerant kidney transplant recipients. Study-level background: Sorting of CD4+CD25+CD127- cells followed approximately 3-day belatacept mixed lymphocyte reactions, sometimes with roughly five-day graft donor restimulation. Findings and limits, study-wide: The most relevant donor-specific Treg TCRbeta repertoire apparently came from expansion with activated donor B cells.

Clones were sequenced by immunoSEQ multiplex PCR, and TCRdb holds only the in-frame ones, with some missing. This sample carries about 44,000 clones, 95% of them seen once, and the ten largest clones take 0.3% to 0.45%. Losses at the gene ends were 3 bases for V and 3 bases for J; bases not matched to a gene: 2. CDR1 is SGHNT, CDR2 YENEEA, per germline. The CDR3 consists of 14 residues. The sample was Tregs from blood cultured with allogeneic cells. The rearrangement joins TRBV11-3 to TRBJ1-2, with 9 positions matching TRBD1. This sequence originates from a human donor in good health. The CDR3 DNA follows: TGTGCCAGCAGCTTTGGGACAGGGTACTATGGCTACACCTTC. Translated, it gives CASSFGTGYYGYTF.